This TCR beta chain derives from a study of response to subunit inactivated influenza vaccine. TCRdb analysed the RT-PCR reads with MiXCR anew, one entry per CDR3 protein. Found here are hundreds of thousands of distinct CDR3 sequences, about 11% of them singletons; the top ten hold about 11%. This clonotype was observed a few times. Germline loops: CDR1 SQVTM, CDR2 ANQGSEA. The CDR3 consists of 13 residues. Trimming removed 7 bases from V and 2 bases from J, with 12 bases in between. This sample also appeared in a second study, on T cells expressing NK-cell markers. That source adds: Synthesis of TCR beta cDNA relied on 5'RACE template switching carrying UMIs. All TCR beta repertoires analysed originated from sorted CD3+CD56+NKG2C+, CD3+CD56+NKG2C- and CD3+CD56-NKG2C+ T cells. With respect to HCMV, most of the eight sequenced donors were seropositive, and one was seronegative. The authors restricted sorting to alpha-beta TCR T cells with an anti-gamma-delta TCR antibody in several experiments. Whether expanded NKG2C+ T cell clones were HCMV specific stayed uncertain.

The chain employs TRBV29-1 and TRBJ1-5; D possibly corresponds to TRBD1 (5 bases). The starting material was PBMCs from blood, obtained on the day of vaccination. The source is a man aged 50 to 60 who received an inactivated influenza vaccine. The CDR3 here is CSGGGGGNQPQHF. In DNA form, the CDR3 reads TGCAGCGGGGGCGGGGGGGGCAATCAGCCCCAGCATTTT.